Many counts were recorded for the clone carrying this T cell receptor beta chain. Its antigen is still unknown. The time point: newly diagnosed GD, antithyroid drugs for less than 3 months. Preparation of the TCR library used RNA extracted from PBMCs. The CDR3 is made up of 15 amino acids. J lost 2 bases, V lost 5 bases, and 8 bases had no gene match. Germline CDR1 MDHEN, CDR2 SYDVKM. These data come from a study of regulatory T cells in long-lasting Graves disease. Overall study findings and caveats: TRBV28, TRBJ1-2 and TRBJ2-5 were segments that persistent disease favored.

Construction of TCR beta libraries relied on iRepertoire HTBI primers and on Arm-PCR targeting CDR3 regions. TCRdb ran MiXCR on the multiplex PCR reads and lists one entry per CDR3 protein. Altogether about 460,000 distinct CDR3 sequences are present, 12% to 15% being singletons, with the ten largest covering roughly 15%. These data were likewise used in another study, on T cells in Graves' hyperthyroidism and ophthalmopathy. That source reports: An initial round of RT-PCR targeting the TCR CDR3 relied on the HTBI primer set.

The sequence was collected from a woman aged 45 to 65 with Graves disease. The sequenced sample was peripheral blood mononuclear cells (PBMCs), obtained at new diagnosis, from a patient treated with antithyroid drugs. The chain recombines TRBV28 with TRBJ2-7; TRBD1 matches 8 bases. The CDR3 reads CASSPLTGDPYEQYF. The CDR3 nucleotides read TGTGCCAGCAGTCCCCTGACAGGGGACCCCTACGAGCAGTACTTC.